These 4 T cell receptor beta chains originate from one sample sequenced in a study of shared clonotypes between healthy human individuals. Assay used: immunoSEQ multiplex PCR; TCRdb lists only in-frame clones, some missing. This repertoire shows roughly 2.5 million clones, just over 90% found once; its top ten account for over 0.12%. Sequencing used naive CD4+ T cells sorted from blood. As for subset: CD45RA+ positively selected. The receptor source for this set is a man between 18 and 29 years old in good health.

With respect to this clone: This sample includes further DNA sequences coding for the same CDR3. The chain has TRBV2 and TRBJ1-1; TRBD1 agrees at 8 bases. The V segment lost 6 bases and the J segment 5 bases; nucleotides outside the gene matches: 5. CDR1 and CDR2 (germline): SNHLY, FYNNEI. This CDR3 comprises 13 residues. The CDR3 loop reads CASRRTGNTEAFF. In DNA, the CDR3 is TGTGCCAGCAGGCGGACAGGGAATACTGAAGCTTTCTTT.

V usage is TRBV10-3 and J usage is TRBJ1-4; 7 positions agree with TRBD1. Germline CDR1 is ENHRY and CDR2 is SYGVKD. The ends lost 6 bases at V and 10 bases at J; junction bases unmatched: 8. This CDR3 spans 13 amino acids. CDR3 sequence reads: CAISDRDGRKLFF. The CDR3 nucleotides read TGTGCCATCAGCGACAGGGACGGGAGAAAACTGTTTTTT.

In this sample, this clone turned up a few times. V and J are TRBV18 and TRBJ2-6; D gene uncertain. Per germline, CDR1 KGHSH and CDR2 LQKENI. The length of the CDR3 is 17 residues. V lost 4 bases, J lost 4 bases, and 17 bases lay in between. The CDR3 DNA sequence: TGTGCCAGCTCACTATCCACGTCTCAAGCGGGGGCCAACGTCCTGACTTTC. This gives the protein CASSLSTSQAGANVLTF.

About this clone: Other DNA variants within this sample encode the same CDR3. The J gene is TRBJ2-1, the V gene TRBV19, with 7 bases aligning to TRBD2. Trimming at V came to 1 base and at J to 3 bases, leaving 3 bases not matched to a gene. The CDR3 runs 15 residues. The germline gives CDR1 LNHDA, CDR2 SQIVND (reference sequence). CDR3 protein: CASSIGLADYNEQFF. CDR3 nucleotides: TGTGCCAGTAGTATAGGGCTAGCGGACTACAATGAGCAGTTCTTC.